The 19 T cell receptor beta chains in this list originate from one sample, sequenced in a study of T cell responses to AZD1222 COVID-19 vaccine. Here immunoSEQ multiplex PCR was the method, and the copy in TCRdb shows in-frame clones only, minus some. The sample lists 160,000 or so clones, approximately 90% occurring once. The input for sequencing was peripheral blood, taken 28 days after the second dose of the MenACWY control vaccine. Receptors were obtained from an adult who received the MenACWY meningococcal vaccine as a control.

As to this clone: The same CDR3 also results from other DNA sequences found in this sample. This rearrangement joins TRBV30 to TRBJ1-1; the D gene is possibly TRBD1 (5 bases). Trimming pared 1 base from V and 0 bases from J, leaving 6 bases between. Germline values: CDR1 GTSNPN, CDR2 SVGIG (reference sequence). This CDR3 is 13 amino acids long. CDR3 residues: CAWSGGMNTEAFF. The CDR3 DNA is TGTGCCTGGAGTGGGGGCATGAACACTGAAGCTTTCTTT.

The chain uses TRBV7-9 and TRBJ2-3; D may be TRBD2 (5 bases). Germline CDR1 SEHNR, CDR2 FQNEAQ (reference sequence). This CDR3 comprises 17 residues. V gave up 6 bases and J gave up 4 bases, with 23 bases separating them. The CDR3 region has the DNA TGTGCCAGCAGGATCCGTCCCAGCGGAGACTCGCCAGATACGCAGTATTTT. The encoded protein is CASRIRPSGDSPDTQYF.

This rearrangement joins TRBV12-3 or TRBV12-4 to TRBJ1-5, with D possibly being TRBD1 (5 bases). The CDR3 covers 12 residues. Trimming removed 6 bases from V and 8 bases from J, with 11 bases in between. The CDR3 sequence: CASRRGWEPQHF. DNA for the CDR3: TGTGCCAGCAGGAGGGGCTGGGAGCCCCAGCATTTT.

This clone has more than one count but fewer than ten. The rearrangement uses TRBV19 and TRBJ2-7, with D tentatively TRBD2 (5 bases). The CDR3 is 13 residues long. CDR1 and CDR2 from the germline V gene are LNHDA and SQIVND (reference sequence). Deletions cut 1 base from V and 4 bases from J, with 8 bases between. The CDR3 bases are TGTGCCAGTAGTATAGGACCGGGATACGAGCAGTACTTC. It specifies CASSIGPGYEQYF.

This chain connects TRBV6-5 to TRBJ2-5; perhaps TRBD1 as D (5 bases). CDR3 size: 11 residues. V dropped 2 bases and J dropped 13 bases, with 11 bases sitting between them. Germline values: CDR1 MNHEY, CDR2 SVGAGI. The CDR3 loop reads CASSYGARVYF. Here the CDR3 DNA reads TGTGCCAGCAGTTACGGGGCCCGGGTGTACTTC.

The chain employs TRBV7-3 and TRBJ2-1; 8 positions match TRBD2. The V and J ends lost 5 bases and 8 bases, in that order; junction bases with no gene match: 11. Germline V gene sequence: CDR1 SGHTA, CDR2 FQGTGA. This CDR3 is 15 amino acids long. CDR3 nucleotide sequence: TGTGCCAGCAGCGGGCACGGGAGGGCCAAGCATGAGCAGTTCTTC. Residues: CASSGHGRAKHEQFF.

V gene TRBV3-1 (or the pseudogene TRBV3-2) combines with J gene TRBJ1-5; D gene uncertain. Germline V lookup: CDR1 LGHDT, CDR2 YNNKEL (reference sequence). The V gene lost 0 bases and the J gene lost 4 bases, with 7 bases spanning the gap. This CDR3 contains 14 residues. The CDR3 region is CASSQDSRNQPQHF. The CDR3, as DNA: TGTGCCAGCAGCCAAGATTCGAGGAATCAGCCCCAGCATTTT.

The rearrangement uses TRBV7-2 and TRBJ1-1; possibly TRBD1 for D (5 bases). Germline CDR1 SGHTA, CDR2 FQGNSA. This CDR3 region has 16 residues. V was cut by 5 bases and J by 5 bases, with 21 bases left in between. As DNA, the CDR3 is TGTGCCAGCAGCCAATATGCGGGGATGGGGGTGACTGAAGCTTTCTTT. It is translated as CASSQYAGMGVTEAFF.

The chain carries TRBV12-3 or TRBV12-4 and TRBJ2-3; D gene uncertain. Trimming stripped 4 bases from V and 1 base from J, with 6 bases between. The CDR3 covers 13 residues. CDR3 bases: TGTGCCAGCAGTTATGTGGGCACAGATACGCAGTATTTT. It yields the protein CASSYVGTDTQYF.

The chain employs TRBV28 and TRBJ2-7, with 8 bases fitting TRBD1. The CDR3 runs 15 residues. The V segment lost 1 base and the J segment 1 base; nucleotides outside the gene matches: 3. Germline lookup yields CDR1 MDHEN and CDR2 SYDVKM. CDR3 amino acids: CASSLYRTGSYEQYF. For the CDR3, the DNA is TGTGCCAGCAGTTTATATAGGACAGGGTCCTACGAGCAGTACTTC.

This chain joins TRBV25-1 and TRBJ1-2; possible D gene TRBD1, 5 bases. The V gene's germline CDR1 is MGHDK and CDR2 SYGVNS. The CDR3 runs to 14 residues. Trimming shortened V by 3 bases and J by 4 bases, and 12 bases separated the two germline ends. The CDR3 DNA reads TGTGCCAGCAGTGATTTGACGGGGACCTATGGCTACACCTTC. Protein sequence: CASSDLTGTYGYTF.

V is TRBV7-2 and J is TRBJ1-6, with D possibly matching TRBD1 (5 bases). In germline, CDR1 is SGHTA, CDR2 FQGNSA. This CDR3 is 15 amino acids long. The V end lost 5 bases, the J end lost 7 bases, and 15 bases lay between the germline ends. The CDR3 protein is CASSRAGGDNSPLHF. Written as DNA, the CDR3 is TGTGCCAGCAGCCGGGCCGGGGGGGACAATTCACCCCTCCACTTT.

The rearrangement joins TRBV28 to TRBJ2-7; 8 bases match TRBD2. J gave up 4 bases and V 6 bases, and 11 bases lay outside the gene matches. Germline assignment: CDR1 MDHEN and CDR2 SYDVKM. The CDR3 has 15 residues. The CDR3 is CASRERENRWYEQYF. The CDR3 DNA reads TGTGCCAGCAGGGAGCGGGAGAACAGGTGGTACGAGCAGTACTTC.

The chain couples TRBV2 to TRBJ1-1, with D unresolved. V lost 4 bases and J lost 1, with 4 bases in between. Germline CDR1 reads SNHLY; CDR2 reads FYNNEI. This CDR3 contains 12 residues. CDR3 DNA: TGTGCCAGCAGTGTGTCGAACACTGAAGCTTTCTTT. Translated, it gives CASSVSNTEAFF.

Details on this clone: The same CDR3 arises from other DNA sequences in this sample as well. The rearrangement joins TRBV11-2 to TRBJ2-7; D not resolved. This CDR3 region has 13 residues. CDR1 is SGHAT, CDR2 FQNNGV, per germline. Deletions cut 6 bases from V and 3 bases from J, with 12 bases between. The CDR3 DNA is TGTGCCAGCAGTCTCGGACCCAGCTACGAGCAGTACTTC. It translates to CASSLGPSYEQYF.

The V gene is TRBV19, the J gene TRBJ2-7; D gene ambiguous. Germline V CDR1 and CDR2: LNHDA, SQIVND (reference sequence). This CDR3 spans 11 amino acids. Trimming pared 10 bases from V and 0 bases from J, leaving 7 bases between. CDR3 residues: CATSSSYEQYF. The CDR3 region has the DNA TGTGCCACCTCGAGCTCCTACGAGCAGTACTTC.

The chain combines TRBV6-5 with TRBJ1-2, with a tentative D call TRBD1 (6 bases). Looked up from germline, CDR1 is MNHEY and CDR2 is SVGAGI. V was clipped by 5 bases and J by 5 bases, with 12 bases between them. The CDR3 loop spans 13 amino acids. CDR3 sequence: CASSKTGPYGYTF. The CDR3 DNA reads TGTGCCAGCAGTAAAACAGGGCCGTATGGCTACACCTTC.

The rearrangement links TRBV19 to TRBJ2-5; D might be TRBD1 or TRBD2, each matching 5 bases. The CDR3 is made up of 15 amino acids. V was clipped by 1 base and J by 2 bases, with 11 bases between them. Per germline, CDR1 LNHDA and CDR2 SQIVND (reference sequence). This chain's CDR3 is CASSIGDGIQETQYF. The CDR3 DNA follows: TGTGCCAGTAGTATAGGGGACGGAATACAAGAGACCCAGTACTTC.

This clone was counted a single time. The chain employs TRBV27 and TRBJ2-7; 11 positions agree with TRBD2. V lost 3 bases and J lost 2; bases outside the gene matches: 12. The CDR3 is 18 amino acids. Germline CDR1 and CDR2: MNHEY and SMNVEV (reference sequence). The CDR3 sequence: CASSFVGTSGRGTYEQYF. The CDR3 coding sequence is TGTGCCAGCAGTTTTGTGGGGACTAGCGGAAGGGGGACCTACGAGCAGTACTTC.